These T cell receptor beta chains were read from a single sample in a study of T cell repertoires in cytomegalovirus infection. Each CDR3 protein gets one entry after TCRdb re-called the reads with MiXCR. The data show a few hundred thousand distinct CDR3 sequences, with about a sixth seen just once and around 8.6% held by the top ten. The source material was PBMCs. The source is a human donor in good health (CMV status not recorded). Some clones in this sample may be carry-over from other donors' samples. Both conserved end residues are part of each CDR3.

CDR3 protein: CASSFTGDEQFF
J gene: TRBJ2-1
V gene: TRBV7-2

CDR3 protein: CASSSVDRDNEQFF
J gene: TRBJ2-1
V gene: TRBV12-3/TRBV12-4

CDR3 protein: CASSAGTSGNVYQETQYF
J gene: TRBJ2-5
V gene: TRBV5-4

CDR3 protein: CSALDFYNEQFF
J gene: TRBJ2-1
V gene: TRBV20-1

CDR3 protein: CASSRGQGLDQPQHF
J gene: TRBJ1-5
V gene: TRBV7-8

CDR3 protein: CASIGSRGGNQPQHF
J gene: TRBJ1-5
V gene: TRBV2

CDR3 protein: CASSFGLITDTQYF
J gene: TRBJ2-3
V gene: TRBV7-2

CDR3 protein: CASQGVQETQYF
J gene: TRBJ2-5
V gene: TRBV6-5

CDR3 protein: CAISDQDRVGANVLTF
J gene: TRBJ2-6
V gene: TRBV10-3

CDR3 protein: CASSLVGLAGQETQYF
J gene: TRBJ2-5
V gene: TRBV7-9

CDR3 protein: CAISGAGGGRPYEQYF
J gene: TRBJ2-7
V gene: TRBV10-3

CDR3 protein: CASSLGGRGGFLETQYF
J gene: TRBJ2-5
V gene: TRBV7-2

CDR3 protein: CASSRVGTTLSGEAFF
J gene: TRBJ1-1
V gene: TRBV7-8

CDR3 protein: CASSLSAGSRNEQFF
J gene: TRBJ2-1
V gene: TRBV5-4

CDR3 protein: CASSFQAVGFYEQYF
J gene: TRBJ2-7
V gene: TRBV7-2

CDR3 protein: CATSRVVAGPGEQYF
J gene: TRBJ2-7
V gene: TRBV15

CDR3 protein: CASSFAPQGYDYGYTF
J gene: TRBJ1-2
V gene: TRBV7-9

CDR3 protein: CASSPQGGTGETQYF
J gene: TRBJ2-5
V gene: TRBV28

CDR3 protein: CASSQTIATNEKLFF
J gene: TRBJ1-4
V gene: TRBV27

CDR3 protein: CASSIGRGSGNTIYF
J gene: TRBJ1-3
V gene: TRBV7-2

CDR3 protein: CAISESRGAQGSGYTF
J gene: TRBJ1-2
V gene: TRBV10-3

CDR3 protein: CASSRGSGSGDTQYF
J gene: TRBJ2-3
V gene: TRBV12-3/TRBV12-4

CDR3 protein: CASSLSRQQSNQPQHF
J gene: TRBJ1-5
V gene: TRBV7-2

CDR3 protein: CASSQLVTTRNEQFF
J gene: TRBJ2-1
V gene: TRBV6-4

CDR3 protein: CSAGLDGKNIQYF
J gene: TRBJ2-4
V gene: TRBV20-1

CDR3 protein: CASSSEARNEQFF
J gene: TRBJ2-1
V gene: TRBV6-2/TRBV6-3

CDR3 protein: CASSDSSNTEAFF
J gene: TRBJ1-1
V gene: TRBV7-8

CDR3 protein: CSAGTSGGNTGELFF
J gene: TRBJ2-2
V gene: TRBV20-1

CDR3 protein: CASSENRGRSYEQYF
J gene: TRBJ2-7
V gene: TRBV2

CDR3 protein: CASSQGNRETQYF
J gene: TRBJ2-5
V gene: TRBV27

CDR3 protein: CASSWTPTADTQYF
J gene: TRBJ2-3
V gene: TRBV7-2

CDR3 protein: CASSLGQGRYQPQHF
J gene: TRBJ1-5
V gene: TRBV7-8

CDR3 protein: CASSLQHTDTQYF
J gene: TRBJ2-3
V gene: TRBV7-2

CDR3 protein: CASSPDGQPYGYTF
J gene: TRBJ1-2
V gene: TRBV27

CDR3 protein: CASSEREDQPQHF
J gene: TRBJ1-5
V gene: TRBV6-6

CDR3 protein: CASSPLGLAGAEQFF
J gene: TRBJ2-1
V gene: TRBV4-1

CDR3 protein: CASSSIRVAEAFF
J gene: TRBJ1-1
V gene: TRBV7-2

CDR3 protein: CASSIAQYSGNQPQHF
J gene: TRBJ1-5
V gene: TRBV19

CDR3 protein: CASSSPLEGYEQYF
J gene: TRBJ2-7
V gene: TRBV6-6